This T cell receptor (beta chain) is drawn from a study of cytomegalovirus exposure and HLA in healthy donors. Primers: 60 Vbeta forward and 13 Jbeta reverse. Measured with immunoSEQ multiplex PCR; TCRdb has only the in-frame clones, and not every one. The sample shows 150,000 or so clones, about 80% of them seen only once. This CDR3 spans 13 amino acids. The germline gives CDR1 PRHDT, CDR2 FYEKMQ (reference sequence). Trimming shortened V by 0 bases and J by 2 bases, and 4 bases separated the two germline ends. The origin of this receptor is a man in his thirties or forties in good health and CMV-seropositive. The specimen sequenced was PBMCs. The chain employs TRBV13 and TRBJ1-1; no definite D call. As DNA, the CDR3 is TGTGCCAGCAGCTTAGGCACTAACACTGAAGCTTTCTTT. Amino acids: CASSLGTNTEAFF.